Listed below are T cell receptor beta chains from one sample, sequenced in a study of blood T cell repertoires in COVID-19. Libraries were prepared by immunoSEQ multiplex PCR; TCRdb keeps only in-frame clonotypes and omits some of them. The sample carries approximately 290,000 clones, about 86% recorded once. Specimen: peripheral blood. These receptors all stem from a person aged 70 to 80 with COVID-19, enrolled during active disease. Both conserved end residues are part of each CDR3. D genes are given only for firm matches. Expanded clones are given a class, and other clones once, few, many or no size at all.

CDR3 | DNA | D | V | length | J | size
CASSFSVSLQADTQYF | TGTGCCAGCAGTTTCTCGGTATCATTACAGGCAGATACGCAGTATTTT | - | TRBV27 | 16 | TRBJ2-3 | -
CASSIGLGSQPQHF | TGTGCCAGTAGTATCGGGTTAGGGAGTCAGCCCCAGCATTTT | - | TRBV19 | 14 | TRBJ1-5 | -
CASSLESGGYTF | TGTGCCAGCAGCTTAGAATCGGGAGGCTACACCTTC | - | TRBV7-9 | 12 | TRBJ1-2 | -
CASSQYPGTGGANTGELFF | TGTGCCAGCAGCCAGTATCCGGGGACAGGGGGCGCGAACACCGGGGAGCTGTTTTTT | TRBD1 | TRBV7-6 | 19 | TRBJ2-2 | -
CASRVVFGNSYEQYF | TGTGCCAGCAGGGTGGTCTTCGGGAACTCCTACGAGCAGTACTTC | - | TRBV6-5 | 15 | TRBJ2-7 | -
CASSYSTSGELFF | TGTGCCAGCAGTTACTCGACATCCGGGGAGCTGTTTTTT | - | TRBV6-5 | 13 | TRBJ2-2 | -
CASSASPGQGSSPLHF | TGTGCCAGCAGCGCAAGTCCGGGACAGGGATCTTCACCCCTCCACTTT | TRBD1 | TRBV9 | 16 | TRBJ1-6 | -
CASSYSTGFYNEQFF | TGTGCCAGCAGCTACTCGACAGGGTTCTACAATGAGCAGTTCTTC | TRBD1 | TRBV7-2 | 15 | TRBJ2-1 | few
CASSVGSGNTEAFF | TGTGCCAGCAGCGTAGGTTCAGGGAACACTGAAGCTTTCTTT | - | TRBV9 | 14 | TRBJ1-1 | -
CASSIRELSGNTIYF | TGTGCCAGTAGTATCCGGGAGCTCTCTGGAAACACCATATATTTT | - | TRBV19 | 15 | TRBJ1-3 | -
CASSFTAELTGGYTF | TGTGCCAGCAGCTTCACGGCAGAGCTAACGGGGGGCTACACCTTC | - | TRBV7-2 | 15 | TRBJ1-2 | -
CASSSFTKRAQAYEQYF | TGTGCCAGCAGTTCTTTCACGAAGCGGGCCCAAGCCTACGAGCAGTACTTC | - | TRBV6-2/TRBV6-3 | 17 | TRBJ2-7 | -
CASSQDSSTDTQYF | TGTGCCAGCAGCCAGGACAGTAGCACAGATACGCAGTATTTT | - | TRBV2 | 14 | TRBJ2-3 | -
CASSQDFGQATYEQYF | TGTGCCAGCAGCCAAGATTTCGGACAGGCTACCTACGAGCAGTACTTC | TRBD1 | TRBV3-1/TRBV3-2 | 16 | TRBJ2-7 | -
CASSQKRGDYYNEQFF | TGCGCCAGCAGCCAAAAGCGGGGGGATTACTACAATGAGCAGTTCTTC | TRBD2 | TRBV4-3 | 16 | TRBJ2-1 | once
CASSEVQRQETQYF | TGTGCCAGCAGTGAGGTGCAGAGGCAAGAGACCCAGTACTTC | - | TRBV2 | 14 | TRBJ2-5 | -
CASSTPLGRSGQPQHF | TGTGCCAGTAGTACCCCGTTAGGGCGCAGCGGTCAGCCCCAGCATTTT | - | TRBV19 | 16 | TRBJ1-5 | -
CASNHGQGRFTGELFF | TGTGCCAGTAATCACGGACAGGGCAGGTTCACCGGGGAGCTGTTTTTT | TRBD1 | TRBV19 | 16 | TRBJ2-2 | -
CASTLMTGTGLEKLFF | TGTGCCAGCACCCTAATGACCGGGACAGGGCTTGAAAAACTGTTTTTT | TRBD1 | TRBV5-5 | 16 | TRBJ1-4 | -
CASSYELASYNEQFF | TGTGCCAGCAGTTACGAGCTAGCCAGCTACAATGAGCAGTTCTTC | - | TRBV6-6 | 15 | TRBJ2-1 | -
CASSPGANQPQHF | TGTGCCAGCAGTCCGGGTGCCAATCAGCCCCAGCATTTT | - | TRBV12-3/TRBV12-4 | 13 | TRBJ1-5 | few
CATSDGRTSGGDTQYF | TGTGCCACCAGTGATGGGAGGACTAGCGGTGGAGATACGCAGTATTTT | TRBD2 | TRBV24-1 | 16 | TRBJ2-3 | once
CASSFPSGGTNEQFF | TGTGCCAGCAGCTTCCCCTCAGGGGGTACCAATGAGCAGTTCTTC | TRBD1 | TRBV5-4 | 15 | TRBJ2-1 | -
CASMGGGGQNTEAFF | TGTGCCAGCATGGGAGGGGGGGGCCAGAACACTGAAGCTTTCTTT | - | TRBV6-1 | 15 | TRBJ1-1 | -
CASSLGQVASPLHF | TGCGCCAGCAGCTTGGGTCAGGTGGCTTCACCCCTCCACTTT | - | TRBV5-1 | 14 | TRBJ1-6 | -
CASSLLVTAYEQYF | TGTGCCAGCAGCCTCCTCGTGACAGCCTACGAGCAGTACTTC | - | TRBV6-2/TRBV6-3 | 14 | TRBJ2-7 | -
CASSTGPSTDTQYF | TGTGCCAGCAGTACAGGACCGAGCACAGATACGCAGTATTTT | - | TRBV6-5 | 14 | TRBJ2-3 | -
CASSQDGPNTEAFF | TGCGCCAGCAGCCAAGATGGGCCGAACACTGAAGCTTTCTTT | - | TRBV4-1 | 14 | TRBJ1-1 | -
CASSLVRNTYNEQFF | TGTGCCAGCAGCTTGGTGAGGAATACCTACAATGAGCAGTTCTTC | - | TRBV5-6 | 15 | TRBJ2-1 | -
CASSLYQGPRNNYGYTF | TGCGCCAGCAGCTTGTATCAGGGGCCGAGAAATAACTATGGCTACACCTTC | - | TRBV5-1 | 17 | TRBJ1-2 | -
CASSVAGGPRETQYF | TGTGCCAGCAGCGTTGCGGGAGGGCCTAGAGAGACCCAGTACTTC | TRBD2 | TRBV9 | 15 | TRBJ2-5 | -
CASSLLASSYNSPLHF | TGTGCCAGCAGCTTGTTAGCAAGCTCCTATAATTCACCCCTCCACTTT | - | TRBV5-5 | 16 | TRBJ1-6 | once
CASRYPGQGVGGYTF | TGTGCCAGCAGATATCCGGGACAGGGGGTCGGTGGCTACACCTTC | TRBD1 | TRBV6-5 | 15 | TRBJ1-2 | -
CASIQIETELYGYTF | TGTGCCAGCATCCAAATCGAGACAGAACTCTATGGCTACACCTTC | - | TRBV21-1 | 15 | TRBJ1-2 | once
CASSLAGAHQPQHF | TGTGCCAGCAGCTTGGCAGGCGCGCATCAGCCCCAGCATTTT | - | TRBV7-2 | 14 | TRBJ1-5 | -
CATSRTRSNEQFF | TGTGCCACCAGCAGAACGAGAAGCAATGAGCAGTTCTTC | - | TRBV15 | 13 | TRBJ2-1 | -
CSVYHDLRGLYNEQFF | TGCAGCGTTTACCACGACCTCAGGGGGCTATACAATGAGCAGTTCTTC | TRBD1 | TRBV29-1 | 16 | TRBJ2-1 | -
CASTTGNYNSPLHF | TGTGCCAGCACAACGGGAAACTATAATTCACCCCTCCACTTT | - | TRBV6-5 | 14 | TRBJ1-6 | -
CASSLGLRDTEAFF | TGTGCCAGCAGCTTGGGGTTACGGGACACTGAAGCTTTCTTT | - | TRBV5-6 | 14 | TRBJ1-1 | -
CASSVEVLAGSQTQYF | TGTGCCAGCAGTGTAGAGGTACTAGCGGGGAGTCAGACCCAGTACTTC | TRBD2 | TRBV2 | 16 | TRBJ2-5 | -
CASSLALSETQYF | TGTGCCAGCAGCTTAGCGCTATCCGAGACCCAGTACTTC | - | TRBV5-6 | 13 | TRBJ2-5 | -
CASRRDRGDNQPQHF | TGTGCCAGCCGCCGAGACAGGGGGGACAATCAGCCCCAGCATTTT | TRBD1 | TRBV2 | 15 | TRBJ1-5 | -
CASRTGEETQYF | TGTGCCAGCAGGACAGGGGAAGAGACCCAGTACTTC | TRBD1 | TRBV6-5 | 12 | TRBJ2-5 | -
CASRTGVINQPQHF | TGTGCCAGCAGGACAGGGGTCATTAATCAGCCCCAGCATTTT | TRBD1 | TRBV28 | 14 | TRBJ1-5 | -
CASSDGAGGKRYTF | TGTGCCAGCAGCGACGGGGCAGGGGGCAAACGCTACACCTTC | TRBD1 | TRBV7-2 | 14 | TRBJ1-2 | few
CASREVAGGADTQYF | TGTGCCAGCAGAGAAGTAGCGGGAGGGGCAGATACGCAGTATTTT | TRBD2 | TRBV6-1 | 15 | TRBJ2-3 | -
CASSQGPSGSSTDTQYF | TGCGCCAGCAGCCAGGGCCCTAGCGGGTCCTCCACAGATACGCAGTATTTT | TRBD2 | TRBV4-1 | 17 | TRBJ2-3 | -
CASSDASTEAFF | TGTGCCAGCAGTGATGCCAGCACTGAAGCTTTCTTT | - | TRBV25-1 | 12 | TRBJ1-1 | -
CASSSLDTQYF | TGTGCCAGCAGCTCCCTCGATACGCAGTATTTT | - | TRBV7-8 | 11 | TRBJ2-3 | once
CASPQVHSNQPQHF | TGTGCCAGCCCCCAGGTCCATAGCAATCAGCCCCAGCATTTT | - | TRBV3-1/TRBV3-2 | 14 | TRBJ1-5 | -
CASSLPREAVTGELFF | TGTGCCAGCAGCTTGCCCCGGGAGGCCGTGACCGGGGAGCTGTTTTTT | TRBD2 | TRBV5-8 | 16 | TRBJ2-2 | once
CASSAPLAGGSSYNEQFF | TGTGCCAGCAGCGCCCCACTAGCGGGGGGGAGCTCCTACAATGAGCAGTTCTTC | TRBD2 | TRBV9 | 18 | TRBJ2-1 | -
CASSLREKLFF | TGTGCCAGCAGCTTGAGAGAAAAACTGTTTTTT | - | TRBV7-9 | 11 | TRBJ1-4 | -
CASSYSMGAQGQPQHF | TGTGCCAGCAGTTACTCGATGGGGGCGCAAGGGCAGCCCCAGCATTTT | - | TRBV6-2/TRBV6-3 | 16 | TRBJ1-5 | -
CASSHGTGSRLAEAFF | TGTGCCAGCAGCCACGGGACAGGGAGTCGTTTGGCTGAAGCTTTCTTT | TRBD1 | TRBV14 | 16 | TRBJ1-1 | -
CASSQVSGQHSGNTIYF | TGTGCCAGCAGCCAAGTTAGTGGACAGCACTCTGGAAACACCATATATTTT | - | TRBV3-1/TRBV3-2 | 17 | TRBJ1-3 | -